This T cell receptor (beta chain) was recorded in a study of blood T cells in healthy people across ages. Then a second PCR, running about 6 to 11 cycles, was carried out with a sample-barcoded 5' primer and a J-beta primer mix. TCRdb analysed the 5' RACE reads with MiXCR anew, one entry per CDR3 protein. The table shows about 1.7 million distinct CDR3 sequences, with 28% occurring only once. This clonotype was detected a few times. The J segment lost 10 bases and the V segment lost 8 bases, leaving 14 bases of the junction unmatched. Per germline, CDR1 LGHDT and CDR2 YNNKEL (reference sequence). The CDR3 runs 15 residues.

The receptor comes from a woman in her twenties or thirties in good health. The sample was blood. The chain carries TRBV3-1 and TRBJ2-1; TRBD1 agrees at 10 bases. For the CDR3, the DNA is TGTGCCAGCGCTCAGGGAGGGACAGGGGACGGCGAGCAGTTCTTC. This sequence encodes CASAQGGTGDGEQFF.